Shown below are 13 T cell receptor beta chains from a single sample sequenced in a study of T cells in Graves' hyperthyroidism and ophthalmopathy. RNA transcripts provided the source from which TCR beta CDR3 regions were amplified. A set of HTBI primers served as the primers for a first-round RT-PCR of the TCR CDR3. Using its own MiXCR run on the multiplex PCR reads, TCRdb lists one record per CDR3 protein. The sample yields approximately 710,000 distinct CDR3 sequences, roughly 17% seen once. Sequenced sample: blood. These receptors all stem from a man over 45 with Graves' hyperthyroidism.

The chain joins TRBV20-1 to TRBJ2-2; 11 positions agree with TRBD1. This CDR3 has 19 residues. The germline V gene encodes CDR1 DFQATT and CDR2 SNEGSKA (reference sequence). Trimming cost V 1 base and J 6 bases; bases outside gene matches: 16. The CDR3 DNA reads TGCAGTGCTAGAGTTCCGGACAGGGGGCCGGAATCGGTTCCCGGGGAGCTGTTTTTT. This sequence encodes CSARVPDRGPESVPGELFF.

There are many counts of this clonotype. The chain recombines TRBV7-2 with TRBJ1-2; D remains unclear. This CDR3 comprises 12 residues. Germline values: CDR1 SGHTA, CDR2 FQGNSA. Trimming shortened V by 7 bases and J by 8 bases, and 14 bases separated the two germline ends. The CDR3 DNA reads as TGTGCCAGCACGGAAAGGACTGCCGGCTACACCTTC. It translates to CASTERTAGYTF.

The chain employs TRBV20-1 and TRBJ2-7; D perhaps matches TRBD2 (6 bases). The ends were cut back, 5 bases at V and 2 bases at J, with 13 bases in the middle. Germline V gives CDR1 DFQATT, CDR2 SNEGSKA (reference sequence). CDR3 length equals 13 residues. CDR3 nucleotide sequence: TGCAGTGCTCCCGGGGAGGTCACCTACGAGCAGTACTTC. Encoded protein: CSAPGEVTYEQYF.

This clonotype was found a few times. The rearrangement links TRBV30 to TRBJ2-3; 9 bases align to TRBD2. The CDR3 sequence is 16 residues long. Germline values: CDR1 GTSNPN, CDR2 SVGIG (reference sequence). The V segment lost 1 base and the J segment 1 base; nucleotides outside the gene matches: 6. Written as DNA, the CDR3 is TGTGCCTGGAGTGCTTCAGCGGGAGGAGGCACAGATACGCAGTATTTT. This sequence encodes CAWSASAGGGTDTQYF.

This clonotype was recorded at least ten times. This rearrangement joins TRBV5-1 to TRBJ1-2; perhaps TRBD1 as D (5 bases). In germline, CDR1 is SGHRS, CDR2 YFSETQ. The CDR3 consists of 14 residues. Trimming removed 0 bases at V and 8 bases at J, with 14 bases between. CDR3 coding DNA: TGCGCCAGCAGCTTGGTGCCCGGGGGTGAGGGCTACACCTTC. Protein: CASSLVPGGEGYTF.

The chain carries TRBV28 and TRBJ1-1; a possible D gene is TRBD1 (6 bases). This CDR3 is 14 amino acids long. The V end was cut by 1 base, the J end by 11 bases, with 17 bases between. Looked up from germline, CDR1 is MDHEN and CDR2 is SYDVKM. This chain's CDR3 is CASSLSPAGAGAFF. CDR3 nucleotides: TGTGCCAGCAGTTTATCCCCCGCAGGGGCCGGCGCTTTCTTT.

This clonotype came up a few times. The chain combines TRBV7-9 with TRBJ2-7; D might be TRBD2 (6 bases). Per the germline V gene, CDR1 is SEHNR and CDR2 is FQNEAQ (reference sequence). V lost 3 bases, J lost 1 base, and 10 bases lay in between. The CDR3 length is 14 residues. CDR3 sequence reads: CASSFTGTSYEQYF. For the CDR3, the DNA is TGTGCCAGCAGCTTCACCGGGACTTCCTACGAGCAGTACTTC.

This clonotype showed up just a few times. The chain carries TRBV27 and TRBJ1-4; 9 nucleotides match TRBD1. Trimming took 3 bases from V and 8 from J; bases not matched to a gene: 7. CDR3 length: 15 amino acids. The germline CDR1 and CDR2 sequences are MNHEY and SMNVEV (reference sequence). The CDR3 nucleotides are TGTGCCAGCAGTTTGGGAGGACAGGGGAGGGAAAAACTGTTTTTT. It yields the protein CASSLGGQGREKLFF. Full variable domain (rest looked up from reference TRBV27 and TRBJ1-4): EAQVTQNPRYLITVTGKKLTVTCSQNMNHEYMSWYRQDPGLGLRQIYYSMNVEVTDKGDVPEGYKVSRKEKRNFPLILESPSPNQTSLYFCASSLGGQGREKLFFGSGTQLSVL.

This clonotype has a count of ten or more. This chain joins TRBV27 and TRBJ1-5; D is possibly TRBD1 (5 bases). Per germline, CDR1 MNHEY and CDR2 SMNVEV (reference sequence). V lost 7 bases and J lost 0, with 13 bases in between. The CDR3 covers 15 residues. CDR3 sequence: CASKNRRYSNQPQHF. In DNA, the CDR3 is TGTGCCAGCAAAAACAGGCGGTATAGCAATCAGCCCCAGCATTTT.

This clonotype was counted at least ten times. The chain recombines TRBV13 with TRBJ2-3; possibly TRBD1 for D (6 bases). CDR3 length equals 17 residues. Germline-derived CDR1 and CDR2 are PRHDT and FYEKMQ (reference sequence). Trimming removed 5 bases at V and 1 base at J, with 19 bases between. The CDR3 DNA is TGTGCCAGCAGCGCCCACACAGGGAATCTCGGCACAGATACGCAGTATTTT. Protein product: CASSAHTGNLGTDTQYF.

As for this clonotype: This may be a read error, as it is one base from a much larger clone. The chain joins TRBV7-2 to TRBJ1-1; D might be TRBD1 (5 bases). The length of the CDR3 is 15 residues. Germline V gives CDR1 SGHTA, CDR2 FQGNSA. In DNA form, the CDR3 reads TGTGCCGGCAGCTCCCACCCGGGACTGAACACTGAAGCTTTCTTT. It codes for CAGSSHPGLNTEAFF. Looking up the rest from reference TRBV7-2 and TRBJ1-1 gives the full variable domain: GAGVSQSPSNKVTEKGKDVELRCDPISGHTALYWYRQSLGQGLEFLIYFQGNSAPDKSGLPSDRFSAERTGGSVSTLTIQRTQQEDSAVYLCAGSSHPGLNTEAFFGQGTRLTVV.

The sample holds many counts of this clonotype. The J gene is TRBJ1-5, the V gene TRBV2, with D maybe TRBD1 (6 bases). CDR3 length equals 15 residues. Deletions cut 7 bases from V and 3 bases from J, with 16 bases between. The germline V gene has CDR1 SNHLY and CDR2 FYNNEI. In DNA, the CDR3 is TGTGCCAGCACCGCCGGGGGGCCCGTCAATCAGCCCCAGCATTTT. Protein sequence: CASTAGGPVNQPQHF.

This clonotype was counted ten times or more. V gene TRBV12-5 combines with J gene TRBJ2-1, with 8 nucleotides matching TRBD2. CDR1 is LGHNT, CDR2 FRNRAP, per germline. J gave up 9 bases and V 4 bases, and 5 bases lay outside the gene matches. The CDR3 covers 13 residues. The CDR3 DNA reads TGTGCTAGTGGTTCTTTAGCGGGAAGTGAGCAGTTCTTC. Its protein product is CASGSLAGSEQFF.